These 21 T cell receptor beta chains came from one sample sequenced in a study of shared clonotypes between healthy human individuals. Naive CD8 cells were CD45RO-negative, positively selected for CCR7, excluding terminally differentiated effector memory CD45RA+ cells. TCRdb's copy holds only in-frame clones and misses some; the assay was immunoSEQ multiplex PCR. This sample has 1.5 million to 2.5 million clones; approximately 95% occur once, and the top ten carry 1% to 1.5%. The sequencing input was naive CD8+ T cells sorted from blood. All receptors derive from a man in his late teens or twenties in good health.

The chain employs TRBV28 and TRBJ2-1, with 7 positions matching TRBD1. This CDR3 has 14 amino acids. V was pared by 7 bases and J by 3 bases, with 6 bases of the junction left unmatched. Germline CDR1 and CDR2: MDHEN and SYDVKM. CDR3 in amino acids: CASIGTEIYNEQFF. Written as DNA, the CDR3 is TGTGCCAGCATAGGGACAGAAATCTACAATGAGCAGTTCTTC. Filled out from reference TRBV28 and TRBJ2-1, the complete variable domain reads DVKVTQSSRYLVKRTGEKVFLECVQDMDHENMFWYRQDPGLGLRLIYFSYDVKMKEKGDIPEGYSVSREKKERFSLILESASTNQTSMYLCASIGTEIYNEQFFGPGTRLTVL.

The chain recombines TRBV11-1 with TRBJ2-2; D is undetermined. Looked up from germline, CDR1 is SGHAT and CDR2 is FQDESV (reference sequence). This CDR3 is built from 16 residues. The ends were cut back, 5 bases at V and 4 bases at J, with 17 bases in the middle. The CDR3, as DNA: TGTGCCAGCAGCCTTGCCTTGGACGGAGTCACCGGGGAGCTGTTTTTT. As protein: CASSLALDGVTGELFF.

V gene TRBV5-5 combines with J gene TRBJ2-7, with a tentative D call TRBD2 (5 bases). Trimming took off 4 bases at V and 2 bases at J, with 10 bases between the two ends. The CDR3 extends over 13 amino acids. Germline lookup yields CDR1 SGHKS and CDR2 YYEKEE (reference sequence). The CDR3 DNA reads TGTGCCAGCAGCGACCCCGGGGCCTACGAGCAGTACTTC. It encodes CASSDPGAYEQYF.

The CDR3 loop reads CASSPQPYYEQYF. The CDR3 coding sequence is TGTGCCAGCAGCCCCCAGCCCTACTACGAGCAGTACTTC. V gene TRBV9 combines with J gene TRBJ2-7; D is uncertain. The V and J ends lost 4 bases and 3 bases respectively, with 11 bases between them. The CDR3 is 13 amino acids. CDR1 and CDR2 (germline): SGDLS, YYNGEE.

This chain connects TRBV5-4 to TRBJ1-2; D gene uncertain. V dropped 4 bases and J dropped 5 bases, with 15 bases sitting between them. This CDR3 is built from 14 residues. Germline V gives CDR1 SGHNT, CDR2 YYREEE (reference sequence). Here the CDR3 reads CASSKDTTKYGYTF. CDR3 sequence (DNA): TGTGCCAGCAGCAAAGACACAACAAAATATGGCTACACCTTC.

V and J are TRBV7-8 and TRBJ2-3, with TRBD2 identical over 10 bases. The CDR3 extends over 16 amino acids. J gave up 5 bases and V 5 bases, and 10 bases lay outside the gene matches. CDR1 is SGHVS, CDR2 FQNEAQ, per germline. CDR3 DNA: TGTGCCAGCAGCCCCCGGAGCGGGGGGGCCGTAGATACGCAGTATTTT. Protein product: CASSPRSGGAVDTQYF.

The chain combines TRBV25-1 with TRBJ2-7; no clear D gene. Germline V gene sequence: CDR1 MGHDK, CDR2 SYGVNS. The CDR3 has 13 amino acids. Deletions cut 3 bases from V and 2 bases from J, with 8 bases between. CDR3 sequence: CASSEEGPYEQYF. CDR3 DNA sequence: TGTGCCAGCAGTGAGGAAGGGCCCTACGAGCAGTACTTC.

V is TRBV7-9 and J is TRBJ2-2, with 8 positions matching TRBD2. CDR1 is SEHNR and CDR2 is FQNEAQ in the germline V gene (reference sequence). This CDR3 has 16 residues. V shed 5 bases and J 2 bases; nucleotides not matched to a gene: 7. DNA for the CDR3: TGTGCCAGCAGCGCCCTCCGGACTAGCAACACCGGGGAGCTGTTTTTT. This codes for CASSALRTSNTGELFF.

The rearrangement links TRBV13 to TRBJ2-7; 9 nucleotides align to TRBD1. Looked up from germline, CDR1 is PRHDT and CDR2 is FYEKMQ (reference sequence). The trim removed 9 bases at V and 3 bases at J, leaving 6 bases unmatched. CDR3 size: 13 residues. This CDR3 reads CASSTGGGYEQYF. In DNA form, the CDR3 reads TGTGCCAGTTCGACAGGGGGAGGCTACGAGCAGTACTTC.

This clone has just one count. This CDR3 reads CSTDGEESYEQYF. DNA for the CDR3: TGCAGCACCGACGGGGAGGAATCCTACGAGCAGTACTTC. The V and J genes are TRBV29-1 and TRBJ2-7; the D gene is possibly TRBD2 (6 bases). Germline loops: CDR1 SQVTM, CDR2 ANQGSEA. This CDR3 region has 13 residues. V lost 8 bases and J lost 1, with 15 bases in between.

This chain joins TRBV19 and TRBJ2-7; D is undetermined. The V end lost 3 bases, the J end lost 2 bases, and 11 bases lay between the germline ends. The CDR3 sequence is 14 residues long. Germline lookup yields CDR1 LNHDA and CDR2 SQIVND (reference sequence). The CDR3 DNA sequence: TGTGCCAGTAGTATCGCTCTCCAGCCCTACGAGCAGTACTTC. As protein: CASSIALQPYEQYF.

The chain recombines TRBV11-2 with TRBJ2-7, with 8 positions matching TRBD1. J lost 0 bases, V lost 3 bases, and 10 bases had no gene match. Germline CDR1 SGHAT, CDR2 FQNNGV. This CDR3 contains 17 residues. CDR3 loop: CASSLGPGTGVSYEQYF. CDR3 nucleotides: TGTGCCAGCAGCTTGGGCCCCGGGACAGGAGTCTCCTACGAGCAGTACTTC.

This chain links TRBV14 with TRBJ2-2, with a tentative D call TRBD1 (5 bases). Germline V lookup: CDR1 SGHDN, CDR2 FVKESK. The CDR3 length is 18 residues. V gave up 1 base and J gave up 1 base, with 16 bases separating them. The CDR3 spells CASSQVGQGNLNTGELFF. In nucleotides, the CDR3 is TGTGCCAGCAGCCAAGTGGGGCAGGGAAATCTGAACACCGGGGAGCTGTTTTTT. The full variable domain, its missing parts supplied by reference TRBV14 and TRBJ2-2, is EAGVTQFPSHSVIEKGQTVTLRCDPISGHDNLYWYRRVMGKEIKFLLHFVKESKQDESGMPNNRFLAERTGGTYSTLKVQPAELEDSGVYFCASSQVGQGNLNTGELFFGEGSRLTVL.

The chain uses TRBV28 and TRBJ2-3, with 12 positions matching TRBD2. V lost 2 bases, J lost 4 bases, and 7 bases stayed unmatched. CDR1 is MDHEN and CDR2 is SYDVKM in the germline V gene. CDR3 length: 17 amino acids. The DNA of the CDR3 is TGTGCCAGCAGTTTACCTCTAGCGGGGGGGCCCCCAGATACGCAGTATTTT. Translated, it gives CASSLPLAGGPPDTQYF.

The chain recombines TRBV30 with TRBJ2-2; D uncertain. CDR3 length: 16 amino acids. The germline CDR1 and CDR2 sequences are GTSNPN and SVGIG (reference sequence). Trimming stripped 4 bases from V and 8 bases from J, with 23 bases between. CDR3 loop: CAWNLPGFAMAGELFF. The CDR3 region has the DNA TGTGCCTGGAACCTCCCTGGGTTCGCGATGGCGGGGGAGCTGTTTTTT. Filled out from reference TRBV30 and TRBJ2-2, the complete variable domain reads SQTIHQWPATLVQPVGSPLSLECTVEGTSNPNLYWYRQAAGRGLQLLFYSVGIGQISSEVPQNLSASRPQDRQFILSSKKLLLSDSGFYLCAWNLPGFAMAGELFFGEGSRLTVL.

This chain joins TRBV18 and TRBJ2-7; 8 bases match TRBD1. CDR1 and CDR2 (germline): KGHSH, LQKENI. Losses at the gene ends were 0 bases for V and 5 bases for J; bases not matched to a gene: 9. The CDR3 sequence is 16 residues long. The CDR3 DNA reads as TGTGCCAGCTCACCACCACCCGGGACAGGACCTAACGAGCAGTACTTC. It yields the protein CASSPPPGTGPNEQYF. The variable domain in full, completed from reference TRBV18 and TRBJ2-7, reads NAGVMQNPRHLVRRRGQEARLRCSPMKGHSHVYWYRQLPEEGLKFMVYLQKENIIDESGMPKERFSAEFPKEGPSILRIQQVVRGDSAAYFCASSPPPGTGPNEQYFGPGTRLTVT.

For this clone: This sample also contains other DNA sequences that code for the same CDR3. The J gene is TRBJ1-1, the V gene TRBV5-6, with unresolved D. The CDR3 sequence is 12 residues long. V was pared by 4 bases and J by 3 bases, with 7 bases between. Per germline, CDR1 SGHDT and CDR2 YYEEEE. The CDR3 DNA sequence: TGTGCCAGCAGCCCTGGGGACACTGAAGCTTTCTTT. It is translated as CASSPGDTEAFF.

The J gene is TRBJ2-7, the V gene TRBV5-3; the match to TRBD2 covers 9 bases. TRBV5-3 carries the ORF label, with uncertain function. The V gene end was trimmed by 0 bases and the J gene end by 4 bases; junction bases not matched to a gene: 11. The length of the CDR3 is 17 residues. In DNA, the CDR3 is TGTGCCAGAAGCTTGGTAGCTAGCGGGAACTCCCTGTACGAGCAGTACTTC. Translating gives CARSLVASGNSLYEQYF.

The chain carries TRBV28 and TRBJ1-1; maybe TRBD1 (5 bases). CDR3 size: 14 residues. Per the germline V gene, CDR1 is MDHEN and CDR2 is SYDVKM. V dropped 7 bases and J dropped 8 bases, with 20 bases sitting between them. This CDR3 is CASTPLAGSGEAFF. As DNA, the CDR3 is TGTGCCAGCACTCCCCTCGCAGGGTCCGGCGAAGCTTTCTTT.

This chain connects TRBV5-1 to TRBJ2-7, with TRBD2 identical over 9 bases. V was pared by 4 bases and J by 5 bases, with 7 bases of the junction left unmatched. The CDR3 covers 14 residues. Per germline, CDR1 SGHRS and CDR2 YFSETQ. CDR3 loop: CASSETGLADEQYF. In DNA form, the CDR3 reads TGCGCCAGCAGCGAAACGGGACTAGCTGACGAGCAGTACTTC.

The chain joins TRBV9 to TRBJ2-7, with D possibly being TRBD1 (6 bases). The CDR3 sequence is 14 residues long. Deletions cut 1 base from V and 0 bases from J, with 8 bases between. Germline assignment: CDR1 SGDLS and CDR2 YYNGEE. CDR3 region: CASSVSDSSYEQYF. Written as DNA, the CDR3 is TGTGCCAGCAGCGTATCGGACAGCTCCTACGAGCAGTACTTC.